A selection of T cell receptor beta chains follows, all from one sample in a study of T cells in Graves' hyperthyroidism and ophthalmopathy. TCRdb reprocessed the multiplex PCR reads via MiXCR and lists one record per CDR3 protein. The sample consists of about 700,000 distinct CDR3 sequences, 13% to 15% of them appearing once. Sample: blood. These receptor sequences come from a woman younger than 35 with Graves' hyperthyroidism. CDR3s include the opening cysteine and the closing phenylalanine or tryptophan. A D gene is named only where the DNA matches it firmly. Some rows mark clone size as missing; the rest say once, few, many or name a class of expanded clone.

V gene: TRBV9; J gene: TRBJ2-3; clone size: few; D gene: TRBD2; CDR3 protein: CASSVGGGSSTDTQYF; CDR3 DNA: TGTGCCAGCAGCGTAGGGGGCGGGAGCAGCACAGATACGCAGTATTTT
V gene: TRBV14; J gene: TRBJ1-2; clone size: .; D gene: .; CDR3 protein: CASSQVGGPLNYGYTF; CDR3 DNA: TGTGCCAGCAGCCAAGTCGGCGGACCACTAAACTATGGCTACACCTTC
V gene: TRBV12-3/TRBV12-4; J gene: TRBJ2-7; clone size: many; D gene: .; CDR3 protein: CASTATGALGNEQYF; CDR3 DNA: TGTGCCAGCACCGCCACCGGGGCCCTGGGGAACGAGCAGTACTTC
V gene: TRBV24-1; J gene: TRBJ2-1; clone size: .; D gene: TRBD2; CDR3 protein: CATTSGRDYNEQFF; CDR3 DNA: TGTGCCACCACCAGCGGGAGGGACTACAATGAGCAGTTCTTC
V gene: TRBV6-2/TRBV6-3; J gene: TRBJ2-7; clone size: .; D gene: .; CDR3 protein: CASSPEVASSYEQYF; CDR3 DNA: TGTGCCAGCAGCCCCGAGGTAGCGAGCTCCTACGAGCAGTACTTC
V gene: TRBV7-2; J gene: TRBJ2-3; clone size: many; D gene: .; CDR3 protein: CASSPPPLTTQYF; CDR3 DNA: TGTGCCAGCAGCCCACCGCCTCTAACTACGCAGTATTTT
V gene: TRBV20-1; J gene: TRBJ2-2; clone size: many; D gene: TRBD2; CDR3 protein: CSAERDYNTGELFF; CDR3 DNA: TGCAGTGCGGAACGGGACTACAACACCGGGGAGCTGTTTTTT
V gene: TRBV6-1; J gene: TRBJ2-1; clone size: .; D gene: TRBD1; CDR3 protein: CASSDHRGAYNEQFF; CDR3 DNA: TGTGCCAGCAGTGACCACAGGGGGGCCTACAATGAGCAGTTCTTC
V gene: TRBV24-1; J gene: TRBJ2-2; clone size: many; D gene: .; CDR3 protein: CATSDPRGNTGELFF; CDR3 DNA: TGTGCCACCAGTGATCCCCGAGGCAACACCGGGGAGCTGTTTTTT
V gene: TRBV29-1; J gene: TRBJ2-7; clone size: many; D gene: TRBD2; CDR3 protein: CSVEDHGTTYEQYF; CDR3 DNA: TGCAGCGTTGAAGATCACGGGACTACCTACGAGCAGTACTTC
V gene: TRBV13; J gene: TRBJ2-5; clone size: .; D gene: TRBD2; CDR3 protein: CASSLGPIKLAGVRETQYF; CDR3 DNA: TGTGCCAGCAGCTTAGGTCCTATTAAACTAGCGGGAGTACGAGAGACCCAGTACTTC
V gene: TRBV27; J gene: TRBJ2-4; clone size: .; D gene: TRBD1; CDR3 protein: CASSLTGDKNIQYF; CDR3 DNA: TGTGCCAGCAGTTTGACAGGGGACAAAAACATTCAGTACTTC
V gene: TRBV27; J gene: TRBJ1-1; clone size: .; D gene: .; CDR3 protein: CASSLWGDGEAFF; CDR3 DNA: TGTGCCAGCAGTTTATGGGGGGACGGTGAAGCTTTCTTT
V gene: TRBV7-3; J gene: TRBJ2-2; clone size: many; D gene: .; CDR3 protein: CASSLTSAYTGELFF; CDR3 DNA: TGTGCCAGCAGCCTCACGTCCGCATACACCGGGGAGCTGTTTTTT
V gene: TRBV20-1; J gene: TRBJ2-1; clone size: few; D gene: TRBD1; CDR3 protein: CSARLQGPLEFF; CDR3 DNA: TGCAGTGCTAGACTACAGGGGCCATTAGAGTTCTTC
V gene: TRBV5-6; J gene: TRBJ2-3; clone size: .; D gene: TRBD2; CDR3 protein: CASTHSLAVPTDTQYF; CDR3 DNA: TGTGCCAGCACCCACTCACTAGCGGTACCCACAGATACGCAGTATTTT
V gene: TRBV27; J gene: TRBJ1-1; clone size: many; D gene: TRBD1; CDR3 protein: CASSRGTGVYENTEAFF; CDR3 DNA: TGTGCCAGCAGCCGTGGGACAGGGGTGTATGAGAACACTGAAGCTTTCTTT
V gene: TRBV10-1; J gene: TRBJ2-3; clone size: .; D gene: .; CDR3 protein: CASSERASDTQYF; CDR3 DNA: TGCGCCAGCAGTGAGAGAGCGAGTGATACGCAGTATTTT
V gene: TRBV12-3/TRBV12-4; J gene: TRBJ1-1; clone size: many; D gene: .; CDR3 protein: CASTKQGREAFF; CDR3 DNA: TGTGCCAGCACAAAACAGGGTCGTGAAGCTTTCTTT
V gene: TRBV4-3; J gene: TRBJ1-1; clone size: many; D gene: .; CDR3 protein: CASSQGWQGNTEAFF; CDR3 DNA: TGCGCCAGCAGCCAAGGATGGCAGGGGAACACTGAAGCTTTCTTT
V gene: TRBV19; J gene: TRBJ1-5; clone size: few; D gene: .; CDR3 protein: CASSIGGINQPQHF; CDR3 DNA: TGTGCCAGTAGTATCGGCGGTATCAATCAGCCCCAGCATTTT
V gene: TRBV20-1; J gene: TRBJ2-7; clone size: .; D gene: .; CDR3 protein: CSAESDRSYEQYF; CDR3 DNA: TGCAGTGCGGAGTCGGACCGCTCCTACGAGCAGTACTTC
V gene: TRBV20-1; J gene: TRBJ2-7; clone size: many; D gene: .; CDR3 protein: CSARDRPLAPSYEQYF; CDR3 DNA: TGCAGTGCTAGAGACCGTCCCCTGGCCCCCTCCTACGAGCAGTACTTC
V gene: TRBV5-1; J gene: TRBJ2-7; clone size: .; D gene: TRBD2; CDR3 protein: CASSFRGRNEQYF; CDR3 DNA: TGCGCCAGCAGCTTTCGCGGGAGGAACGAGCAGTACTTC
V gene: TRBV24-1; J gene: TRBJ2-5; clone size: many; D gene: .; CDR3 protein: CATSDSARRPTGTQYF; CDR3 DNA: TGTGCCACCAGTGATTCAGCGAGAAGGCCCACGGGGACCCAGTACTTC
V gene: TRBV2; J gene: TRBJ2-2; clone size: many; D gene: .; CDR3 protein: CATRRDSTGELFF; CDR3 DNA: TGTGCCACCCGGCGGGACTCCACCGGGGAGCTGTTTTTT
V gene: TRBV5-1; J gene: TRBJ2-6; clone size: .; D gene: .; CDR3 protein: CASSSQGTLTAGANVLTF; CDR3 DNA: TGCGCCAGCAGCTCACAGGGAACCCTGACGGCTGGGGCCAACGTCCTGACTTTC
V gene: TRBV18; J gene: TRBJ2-1; clone size: .; D gene: TRBD2; CDR3 protein: CASSPTPAGGGNEQFF; CDR3 DNA: TGTGCCAGCTCCCCTACACCCGCGGGAGGAGGGAATGAGCAGTTCTTC
V gene: TRBV5-5; J gene: TRBJ2-7; clone size: many; D gene: .; CDR3 protein: CASSLTADRYEQYF; CDR3 DNA: TGTGCCAGCAGCTTGACAGCCGACCGCTACGAGCAGTACTTC
V gene: TRBV3-1; J gene: TRBJ2-3; clone size: many; D gene: .; CDR3 protein: CASSHSDTQYF; CDR3 DNA: TGTGCCAGCAGCCATAGCGATACGCAGTATTTT
V gene: TRBV3-1; J gene: TRBJ1-4; clone size: many; D gene: .; CDR3 protein: CASSSGTNEKLFF; CDR3 DNA: TGTGCCAGCAGTTCGGGGACTAATGAAAAACTGTTTTTT
V gene: TRBV7-2; J gene: TRBJ1-3; clone size: many; D gene: .; CDR3 protein: CASSPLGSGNTIYF; CDR3 DNA: TGTGCCAGCAGCCCTCTCGGGTCTGGAAACACCATATATTTT
V gene: TRBV2; J gene: TRBJ1-5; clone size: many; D gene: .; CDR3 protein: CASSGALFAGQNQPQHF; CDR3 DNA: TGTGCCAGCAGTGGGGCCTTGTTCGCCGGGCAAAATCAGCCCCAGCATTTT
V gene: TRBV19; J gene: TRBJ2-1; clone size: many; D gene: TRBD2; CDR3 protein: CASSPLAGSSYNEQFF; CDR3 DNA: TGTGCCAGCAGTCCTCTAGCGGGAAGCTCCTACAATGAGCAGTTCTTC
V gene: TRBV6-5; J gene: TRBJ2-3; clone size: few; D gene: TRBD1; CDR3 protein: CASSYWTGGTDTQYF; CDR3 DNA: TGTGCCAGCAGTTACTGGACAGGGGGCACAGATACGCAGTATTTT
V gene: TRBV30; J gene: TRBJ1-1; clone size: few; D gene: TRBD1; CDR3 protein: CAWSSWGQRNTEAFF; CDR3 DNA: TGTGCCTGGAGTAGTTGGGGACAGAGAAACACTGAAGCTTTCTTT
V gene: TRBV6-2/TRBV6-3; J gene: TRBJ2-1; clone size: few; D gene: .; CDR3 protein: CASRDWGEQFF; CDR3 DNA: TGTGCCAGCAGGGATTGGGGTGAGCAGTTCTTC
V gene: TRBV20-1; J gene: TRBJ2-3; clone size: many; D gene: .; CDR3 protein: CSASDSPADTQYF; CDR3 DNA: TGCAGTGCTAGCGACTCTCCGGCAGATACGCAGTATTTT
V gene: TRBV7-3; J gene: TRBJ2-2; clone size: .; D gene: TRBD2; CDR3 protein: CASSFYGGRAGELFF; CDR3 DNA: TGTGCCAGCAGCTTTTATGGCGGGAGGGCCGGGGAGCTGTTTTTT
V gene: TRBV20-1; J gene: TRBJ2-7; clone size: few; D gene: TRBD2; CDR3 protein: CSATGLAETPYEQYF; CDR3 DNA: TGCAGTGCTACGGGACTAGCGGAGACGCCCTACGAGCAGTACTTC
V gene: TRBV11-3; J gene: TRBJ1-3; clone size: .; D gene: .; CDR3 protein: CASSLSPSSNTIYF; CDR3 DNA: TGTGCCAGCAGCTTAAGCCCGTCCTCCAACACCATATATTTT
V gene: TRBV19; J gene: TRBJ2-3; clone size: .; D gene: .; CDR3 protein: CASRPEKPFTDTQYF; CDR3 DNA: TGTGCCAGTAGGCCAGAAAAACCTTTCACAGATACGCAGTATTTT
V gene: TRBV20-1; J gene: TRBJ1-1; clone size: .; D gene: .; CDR3 protein: CSAEERGNTEAFF; CDR3 DNA: TGCAGTGCTGAGGAGAGGGGGAACACTGAAGCTTTCTTT
V gene: TRBV7-2; J gene: TRBJ2-1; clone size: many; D gene: TRBD1; CDR3 protein: CASSYRDRSYNEQFF; CDR3 DNA: TGTGCCAGCAGCTACCGGGACAGGTCCTACAATGAGCAGTTCTTC
V gene: TRBV27; J gene: TRBJ1-1; clone size: few; D gene: .; CDR3 protein: CASSSPGGKMNTEAFF; CDR3 DNA: TGTGCCAGCAGTTCCCCCGGGGGAAAAATGAACACTGAAGCTTTCTTT
V gene: TRBV20-1; J gene: TRBJ2-5; clone size: few; D gene: TRBD2; CDR3 protein: CSGAASGGYQETQYF; CDR3 DNA: TGCAGTGGGGCCGCTAGCGGGGGGTACCAAGAGACCCAGTACTTC
V gene: TRBV24-1; J gene: TRBJ2-1; clone size: many; D gene: TRBD2; CDR3 protein: CATSDSWTSGSIDEQFF; CDR3 DNA: TGTGCCACCAGTGATTCCTGGACTAGCGGGAGTATCGATGAGCAGTTCTTC
V gene: TRBV18; J gene: TRBJ1-4; clone size: .; D gene: TRBD1; CDR3 protein: CASSPGQADATNEKLFF; CDR3 DNA: TGTGCCAGCTCACCCGGACAGGCTGATGCAACTAATGAAAAACTGTTTTTT
V gene: TRBV28; J gene: TRBJ2-7; clone size: many; D gene: .; CDR3 protein: CASSPRTDAYEQYF; CDR3 DNA: TGTGCCAGCAGTCCTCGGACGGATGCCTACGAGCAGTACTTC
V gene: TRBV29-1; J gene: TRBJ2-3; clone size: many; D gene: TRBD2; CDR3 protein: CSVVGLAGDYTDTQYF; CDR3 DNA: TGCAGCGTTGTGGGACTAGCGGGAGACTACACAGATACGCAGTATTTT
V gene: TRBV18; J gene: TRBJ2-5; clone size: many; D gene: .; CDR3 protein: CASSPGKETQYF; CDR3 DNA: TGTGCCAGCTCACCAGGGAAAGAGACCCAGTACTTC
V gene: TRBV19; J gene: TRBJ1-5; clone size: .; D gene: .; CDR3 protein: CASKHTGQPQHF; CDR3 DNA: TGTGCCAGTAAGCATACAGGGCAGCCCCAGCATTTT
V gene: TRBV12-3/TRBV12-4; J gene: TRBJ2-3; clone size: many; D gene: TRBD2; CDR3 protein: CASRLAGSSDTQYF; CDR3 DNA: TGTGCCAGCAGACTAGCGGGGAGTTCAGATACGCAGTATTTT
V gene: TRBV9; J gene: TRBJ2-7; clone size: few; D gene: .; CDR3 protein: CASSHHPGGPPYEQYF; CDR3 DNA: TGTGCCAGCAGCCACCACCCCGGCGGGCCCCCCTACGAGCAGTACTTC
V gene: TRBV7-8; J gene: TRBJ2-5; clone size: few; D gene: .; CDR3 protein: CASSSTMVAETQYF; CDR3 DNA: TGTGCCAGCAGCTCCACCATGGTCGCGGAGACCCAGTACTTC
V gene: TRBV13; J gene: TRBJ2-7; clone size: .; D gene: TRBD1; CDR3 protein: CASSLEGQALYEQYF; CDR3 DNA: TGTGCCAGCAGCTTAGAGGGACAGGCGCTCTACGAGCAGTACTTC
V gene: TRBV6-1; J gene: TRBJ2-2; clone size: .; D gene: TRBD2; CDR3 protein: CASSSVTPAGRGELFF; CDR3 DNA: TGTGCCAGCAGTTCCGTAACGCCAGCGGGGAGGGGGGAGCTGTTTTTT
V gene: TRBV3-1; J gene: TRBJ1-4; clone size: many; D gene: .; CDR3 protein: CASSLLYSATNEKLFF; CDR3 DNA: TGTGCCAGCAGCCTCCTATACAGTGCAACTAATGAAAAACTGTTTTTT
V gene: TRBV28; J gene: TRBJ2-6; clone size: many; D gene: .; CDR3 protein: CASSRPEMAGANVLTF; CDR3 DNA: TGTGCCAGCAGTCGTCCCGAAATGGCAGGGGCCAACGTCCTGACTTTC
V gene: TRBV9; J gene: TRBJ2-1; clone size: .; D gene: .; CDR3 protein: CASSVAPGLLSSYNEQFF; CDR3 DNA: TGTGCCAGCAGCGTAGCCCCGGGACTCCTGAGCTCCTACAATGAGCAGTTCTTC